This TCR beta chain was documented in a study of blood T cells in healthy people across ages (dated by TCRdb to the mid-2010s). Looking at the study overall: In model experiments, roughly one uniquely barcoded TCR beta cDNA molecule per two T cells was captured by template switching. Donors were grouped into four age groups: young (average about 15 years), middle-aged (39), aged (approximately 58) and long-lived (82). To avoid experimental bias, donors of different ages were spread randomly across the sequencing lanes. The study measured age-related changes in TCR beta repertoire diversity using deep sequencing normalized with unique cDNA molecular identifiers. The study analyzed two additional independent replicas of 1 million unique cDNA reads from the same blood draw for two donors, one aged 18 to 30 and one aged 80 or older.

Trimming removed 1 base from V and 2 bases from J; the gene matches leave 4 bases unexplained. The germline V gene sets CDR1 to SGHRS and CDR2 to YFSETQ. Measured from the cysteine to the phenylalanine, the CDR3 is 15 residues long. Only the CDR3 DNA stays, 45 bases, in frame from base 1. Donors were a few dozen systemically healthy Caucasian individuals from Russia aged roughly 6 to 90 years. Roughly 10 milliliters of peripheral blood were collected from each donor into EDTA-treated Vacutainer tubes. Ficoll-Paque density-gradient centrifugation was used to isolate PBMCs, with at least 7 million per sample. Trizol reagent was used to extract total RNA from PBMCs, with at least 5.5 micrograms per sample. The percentages of naive CD45RAhigh/CD27high T cells were determined by flow cytometry on a PBMC aliquot from every donor. There are a few counts of this clonotype. Its specific antigen is unknown. No quality values exist for individual bases; no much larger clone is one base distant.

Overall results and qualifications from the work: Compared with the aged group, more naive CD4+ T cells, fewer expanded clones and increased TCR diversity were shown by the long-lived group, suggesting age selection. Bulk unsorted PBMC profiling prevented conclusive comparison of naive and antigen-experienced compartments. There was a strong correlation between observed TCR beta diversity and the percentage of naive T cells measured by flow cytometry. Because donor CMV infection status was unknown, age-related changes in expanded clonotypes were potentially confounded. Observed TCR beta diversity per million T cells fell roughly linearly with age, and a significant reduction was already apparent by age roughly 41. Total diversity estimates from one million sequenced T cells were considered lower bounds and underestimates.

Preparation of the library involved 5' RACE. The instrument was an Illumina HiSeq 2500. A second PCR of roughly 6 to 12 cycles was performed with a sample-barcoded 5' primer and a J-beta primer mix. A unique molecular identifier was introduced onto each TCR beta cDNA molecule by a template-switch 5' adaptor carrying 12 random nucleotides. At least 2.5 million CDR3-containing paired-end reads were obtained from each sample. First-strand cDNA was synthesized from all RNA with the Mint cDNA synthesis kit, primed by a TRBC-specific oligonucleotide. After uracil-DNA glycosylase treatment, a first 18-cycle PCR used universal primers M1SS and BC2_uni_R on all cDNA. Per the source publication's procedure: Each sample was normalized by randomly selecting 1 million high-quality reads, each carrying a distinct molecular identifier. Reads with shared molecular identifiers were discarded instead of being binned into consensus sequences. CDR3 identification, clonotype clustering and error correction used MiTCR with a Q25 quality threshold and the strictest error-elimination algorithm. A nonparametric unseen species model with Euler transformation was used to estimate lower-bound total TCR beta diversity. Through fastp at Q25 and MiXCR, TCRdb rebuilt clones from the public reads, retaining in-frame beta chains. Rows with a matching CDR3 protein are joined into one entry that keeps the most common DNA and genes. The authors' filters were not applied to this entry. This sample is represented by 730,000 or so distinct CDR3 sequences; roughly 41% of them were singletons. Less than 25% of the sample is in the top ten clones.

Sequencing was carried out using blood. This clonotype originated in a woman aged 60-75 years in good health. The V and J segments used are TRBV5-1 and TRBJ2-3, with TRBD1 matching 7 junction bases. The CDR3 reads as follows: CASSLTGDDTDTQYF. The DNA is TGCGCCAGCAGCTTGACAGGGGACGACACAGATACGCAGTATTTT.